The following is a T cell receptor beta chain sequence with its context. As yet, its antigen is unknown. The table came from immunoSEQ multiplex PCR; TCRdb's copy has only in-frame clones and leaves some out. The sample carries over 75,000 clones, approximately 87% recorded once. The data are from a study of OX40 agonist ivuxolimab in advanced cancers. The germline V gene has CDR1 KGHSH and CDR2 LQKENI. The CDR3 sequence is 14 residues long. Trimming removed 0 bases from V and 3 bases from J, with 9 bases in between. Blood samples were obtained at baseline, cycle 4 day 1, and cycle 7 day 1. Study-level results: The study observed clonal expansion of CD4+ and CD8+ blood T cells by week 6 at 0.1 to 3.0 mg/kg.

This receptor was identified in an adult with an advanced solid tumor such as melanoma, head and neck, liver or kidney cancer. Sequencing used CD4+ or CD8+ T cells sorted from blood, obtained in a trial of the OX40 agonist ivuxolimab. The rearrangement joins TRBV18 to TRBJ2-7; D not certain. The chain's CDR3 is CASSPPERIYEQYF. DNA for the CDR3: TGTGCCAGCTCACCACCGGAACGGATCTACGAGCAGTACTTC.